Each of the 6 T cell receptor beta chains below was sequenced from the same sample in a study of shared clonotypes between healthy human individuals. Sequenced by immunoSEQ multiplex PCR; TCRdb stores in-frame clones only, minus some. The data contain 2 million to 2.5 million clones, about 90% of them singletons. The sequencing sample was made of naive CD4+ T cells from PBMCs. Subset specified: CD45RA+ positively selected. The receptor source for this set is a man aged 18 to 35 in good health. Some clones in this sample may be carry-over from other donors' samples.

This sequence joins TRBV6-1 and TRBJ1-3; no clear D gene. The germline V gene has CDR1 MNHNS and CDR2 SASEGT. The CDR3 has 16 amino acids. V was clipped by 1 base and J by 0 bases, with 10 bases between them. This chain's CDR3 is CASSEGLWSSGNTIYF. CDR3 nucleotide sequence: TGTGCCAGCAGTGAAGGGCTCTGGAGCTCTGGAAACACCATATATTTT.

This chain uses TRBV7-2 with TRBJ1-5; the match to TRBD1 covers 7 bases. CDR1 is SGHTA, CDR2 FQGNSA, per germline. Trimming took 1 base from V and 0 from J; bases not matched to a gene: 12. The CDR3 covers 19 residues. The CDR3 region has the DNA TGTGCCAGCAGCTTAGATTTGTGGGGACAGATTACTAGCAATCAGCCCCAGCATTTT. Amino acids: CASSLDLWGQITSNQPQHF.

The chain has TRBV18 and TRBJ2-1, with a weak D call TRBD2 (6 bases). Germline lookup yields CDR1 KGHSH and CDR2 LQKENI. The V end lost 7 bases, the J end lost 0 bases, and 13 bases lay between the germline ends. The CDR3 runs 15 residues. The CDR3, as DNA: TGTGCCAGCTTGCGGGCGGGGAGCTCCTACAATGAGCAGTTCTTC. Amino acid sequence: CASLRAGSSYNEQFF.

The V and J genes are TRBV18 and TRBJ2-1; a possible D gene is TRBD1 (5 bases). The CDR3 consists of 14 residues. V lost 6 bases to trimming and J lost 2 bases, with 11 bases between them. Germline V CDR1 and CDR2: KGHSH, LQKENI. The CDR3 nucleotides are TGTGCCAGCTCCCTGACAGAGACCTACAATGAGCAGTTCTTC. This gives the protein CASSLTETYNEQFF.

The chain joins TRBV11-2 to TRBJ1-1; D is possibly TRBD1 (6 bases). The CDR3 is 17 amino acids. Germline values: CDR1 SGHAT, CDR2 FQNNGV. The V end lost 0 bases, the J end lost 0 bases, and 14 bases lay between the germline ends. CDR3 loop: CASSLDVGGRVNTEAFF. The CDR3 nucleotides are TGTGCCAGCAGCTTAGATGTAGGGGGGAGGGTGAACACTGAAGCTTTCTTT. Filled out from reference TRBV11-2 and TRBJ1-1, the complete variable domain reads EAGVAQSPRYKIIEKRQSVAFWCNPISGHATLYWYQQILGQGPKLLIQFQNNGVVDDSQLPKDRFSAERLKGVDSTLKIQPAKLEDSAVYLCASSLDVGGRVNTEAFFGQGTRLTVV.

V usage is TRBV5-1 and J usage is TRBJ2-5; D unresolved. Per germline, CDR1 SGHRS and CDR2 YFSETQ. Trimming stripped 1 base from V and 4 bases from J, with 5 bases between. CDR3 length: 12 amino acids. The CDR3 region has the DNA TGCGCCAGCAGCTTGTCGTCAGAGACCCAGTACTTC. Its protein is CASSLSSETQYF.